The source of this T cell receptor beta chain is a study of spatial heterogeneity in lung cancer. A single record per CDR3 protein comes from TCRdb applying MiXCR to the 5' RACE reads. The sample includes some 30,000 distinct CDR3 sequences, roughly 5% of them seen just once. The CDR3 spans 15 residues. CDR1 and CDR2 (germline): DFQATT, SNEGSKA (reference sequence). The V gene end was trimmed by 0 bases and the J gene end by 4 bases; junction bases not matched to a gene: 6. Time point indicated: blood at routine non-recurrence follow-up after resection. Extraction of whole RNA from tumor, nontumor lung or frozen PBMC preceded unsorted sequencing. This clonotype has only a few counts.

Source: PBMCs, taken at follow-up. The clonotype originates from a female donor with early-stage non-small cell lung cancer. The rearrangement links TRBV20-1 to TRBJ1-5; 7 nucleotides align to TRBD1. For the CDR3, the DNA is TGCAGTGCTAGAGAGACAGGGAAGGAAAATCAGCCCCAGCATTTT. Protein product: CSARETGKENQPQHF.